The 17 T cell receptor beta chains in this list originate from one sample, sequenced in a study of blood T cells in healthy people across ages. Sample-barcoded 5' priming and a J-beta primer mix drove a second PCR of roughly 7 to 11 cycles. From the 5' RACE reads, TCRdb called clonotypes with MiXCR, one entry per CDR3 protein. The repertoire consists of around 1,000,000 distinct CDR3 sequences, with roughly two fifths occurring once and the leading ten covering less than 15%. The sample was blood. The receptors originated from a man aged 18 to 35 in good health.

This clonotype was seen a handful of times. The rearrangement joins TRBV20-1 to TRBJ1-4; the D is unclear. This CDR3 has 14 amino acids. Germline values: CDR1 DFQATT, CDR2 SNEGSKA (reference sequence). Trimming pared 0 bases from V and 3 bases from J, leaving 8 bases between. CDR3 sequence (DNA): TGCAGTGCTAGAGATGCGGCCTCTAATGAAAAACTGTTTTTT. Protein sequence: CSARDAASNEKLFF.

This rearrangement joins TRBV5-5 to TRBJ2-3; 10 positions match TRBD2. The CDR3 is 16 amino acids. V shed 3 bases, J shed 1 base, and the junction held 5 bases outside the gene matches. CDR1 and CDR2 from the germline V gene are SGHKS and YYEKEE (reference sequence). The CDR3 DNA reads TGTGCCAGCAGCTGGGCTAGCGGGGGCGGCACAGATACGCAGTATTTT. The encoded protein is CASSWASGGGTDTQYF.

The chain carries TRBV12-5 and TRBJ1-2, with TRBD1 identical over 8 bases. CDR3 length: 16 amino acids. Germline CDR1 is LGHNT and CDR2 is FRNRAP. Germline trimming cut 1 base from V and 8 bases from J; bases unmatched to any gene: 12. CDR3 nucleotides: TGTGCTAGTGGTTTGGGGCGATCAGGGGGCGGAGAGGGCTACACCTTC. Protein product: CASGLGRSGGGEGYTF.

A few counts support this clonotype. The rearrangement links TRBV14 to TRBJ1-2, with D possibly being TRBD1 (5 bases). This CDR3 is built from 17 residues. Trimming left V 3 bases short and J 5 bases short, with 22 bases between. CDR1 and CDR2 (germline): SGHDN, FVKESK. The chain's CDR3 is CASSQRPTGHGAYGYTF. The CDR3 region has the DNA TGTGCCAGCAGCCAGCGGCCCACAGGCCACGGGGCTTATGGCTACACCTTC.

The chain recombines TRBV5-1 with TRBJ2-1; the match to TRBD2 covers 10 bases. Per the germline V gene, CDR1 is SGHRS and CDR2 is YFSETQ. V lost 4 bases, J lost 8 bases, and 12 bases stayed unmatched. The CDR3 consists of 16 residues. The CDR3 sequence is CASSRLAGVVVDEQFF. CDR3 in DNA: TGCGCCAGCAGCCGGCTAGCGGGGGTAGTTGTTGATGAGCAGTTCTTC.

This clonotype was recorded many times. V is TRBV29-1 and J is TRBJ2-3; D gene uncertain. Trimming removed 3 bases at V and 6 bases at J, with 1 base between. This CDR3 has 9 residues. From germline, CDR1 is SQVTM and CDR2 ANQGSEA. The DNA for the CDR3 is TGCAGCGTTGAGGATACGCAGTATTTT. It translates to CSVEDTQYF.

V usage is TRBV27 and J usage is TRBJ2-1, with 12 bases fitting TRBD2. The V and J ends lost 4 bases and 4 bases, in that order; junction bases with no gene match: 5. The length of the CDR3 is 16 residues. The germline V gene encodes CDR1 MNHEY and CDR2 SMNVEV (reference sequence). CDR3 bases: TGTGCCAGCAGTTCGAAGACTAGCGGGAGTTACAATGAGCAGTTCTTC. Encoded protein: CASSSKTSGSYNEQFF.

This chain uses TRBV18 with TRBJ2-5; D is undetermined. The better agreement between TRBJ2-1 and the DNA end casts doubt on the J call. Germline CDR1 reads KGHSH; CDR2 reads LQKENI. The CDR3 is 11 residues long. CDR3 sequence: CASSPQETQFF. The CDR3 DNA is TGTGCCAGCTCGCCCCAAGAGACCCAGTTCTTC.

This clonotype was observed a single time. CDR3 protein: CASTSASTQYF. The CDR3 nucleotides are TGTGCCAGCACGTCAGCAAGTACGCAGTATTTT. The gene calls are TRBV28 and TRBJ2-3; no firm D call. The length of the CDR3 is 11 residues. CDR1 and CDR2 (germline): MDHEN, SYDVKM. Trimming removed 7 bases from V and 8 bases from J, with 10 bases in between.

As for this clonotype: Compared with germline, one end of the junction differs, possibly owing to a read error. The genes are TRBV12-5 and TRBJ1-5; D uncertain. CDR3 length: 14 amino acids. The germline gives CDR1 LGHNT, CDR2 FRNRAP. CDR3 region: CASSLVQKGQPQHF. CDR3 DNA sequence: TGTGCTAGTAGTTTGGTACAGAAGGGTCAGCCCCAGCATTTT.

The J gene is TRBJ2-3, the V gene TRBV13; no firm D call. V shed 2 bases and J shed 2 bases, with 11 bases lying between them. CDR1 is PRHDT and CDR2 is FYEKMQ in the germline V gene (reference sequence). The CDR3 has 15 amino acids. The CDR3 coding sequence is TGTGCCAGCAGCTTACTACGTATGAACACAGATACGCAGTATTTT. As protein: CASSLLRMNTDTQYF. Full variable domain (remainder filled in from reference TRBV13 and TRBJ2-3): AAGVIQSPRHLIKEKRETATLKCYPIPRHDTVYWYQQGPGQDPQFLISFYEKMQSDKGSIPDRFSAQQFSDYHSELNMSSLELGDSALYFCASSLLRMNTDTQYFGPGTRLTVL.

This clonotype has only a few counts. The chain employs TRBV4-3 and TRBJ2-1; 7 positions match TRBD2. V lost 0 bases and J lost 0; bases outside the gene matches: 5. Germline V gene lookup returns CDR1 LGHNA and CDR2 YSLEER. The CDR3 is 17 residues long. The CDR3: CASSQDVSGGSYNEQFF. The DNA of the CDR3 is TGCGCCAGCAGCCAAGATGTTTCGGGGGGCTCCTACAATGAGCAGTTCTTC.

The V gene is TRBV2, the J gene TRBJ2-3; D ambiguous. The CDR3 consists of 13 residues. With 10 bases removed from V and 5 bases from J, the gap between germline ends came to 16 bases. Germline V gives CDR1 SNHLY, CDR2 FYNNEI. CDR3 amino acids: CATTMEPRDTQYF. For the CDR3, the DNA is TGTGCCACCACAATGGAACCCCGAGATACGCAGTATTTT.

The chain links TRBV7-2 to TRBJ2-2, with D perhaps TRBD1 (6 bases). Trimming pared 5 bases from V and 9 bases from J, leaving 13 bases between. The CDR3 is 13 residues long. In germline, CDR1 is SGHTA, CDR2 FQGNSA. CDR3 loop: CASSGSRGWELFF. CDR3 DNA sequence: TGTGCCAGCAGCGGCTCCAGGGGTTGGGAGCTGTTTTTT.

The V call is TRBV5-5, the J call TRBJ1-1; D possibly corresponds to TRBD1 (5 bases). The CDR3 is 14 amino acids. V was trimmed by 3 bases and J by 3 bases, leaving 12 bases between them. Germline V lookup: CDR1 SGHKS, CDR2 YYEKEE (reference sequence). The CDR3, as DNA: TGTGCCAGCAGCTCGGCAGGGTTCGACACTGAAGCTTTCTTT. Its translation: CASSSAGFDTEAFF.

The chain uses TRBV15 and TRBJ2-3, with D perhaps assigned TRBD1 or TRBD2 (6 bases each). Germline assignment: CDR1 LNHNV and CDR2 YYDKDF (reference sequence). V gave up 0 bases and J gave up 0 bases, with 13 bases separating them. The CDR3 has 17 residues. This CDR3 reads CATSRDGGPWSTDTQYF. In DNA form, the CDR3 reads TGTGCCACCAGCAGAGATGGGGGGCCCTGGAGCACAGATACGCAGTATTTT.

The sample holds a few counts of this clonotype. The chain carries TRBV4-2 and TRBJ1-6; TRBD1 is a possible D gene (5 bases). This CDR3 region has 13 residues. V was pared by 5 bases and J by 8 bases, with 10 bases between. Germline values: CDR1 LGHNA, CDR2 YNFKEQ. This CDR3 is CASSTTEDSPLHF. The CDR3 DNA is TGTGCCAGCAGCACGACAGAAGATTCACCCCTCCACTTT.